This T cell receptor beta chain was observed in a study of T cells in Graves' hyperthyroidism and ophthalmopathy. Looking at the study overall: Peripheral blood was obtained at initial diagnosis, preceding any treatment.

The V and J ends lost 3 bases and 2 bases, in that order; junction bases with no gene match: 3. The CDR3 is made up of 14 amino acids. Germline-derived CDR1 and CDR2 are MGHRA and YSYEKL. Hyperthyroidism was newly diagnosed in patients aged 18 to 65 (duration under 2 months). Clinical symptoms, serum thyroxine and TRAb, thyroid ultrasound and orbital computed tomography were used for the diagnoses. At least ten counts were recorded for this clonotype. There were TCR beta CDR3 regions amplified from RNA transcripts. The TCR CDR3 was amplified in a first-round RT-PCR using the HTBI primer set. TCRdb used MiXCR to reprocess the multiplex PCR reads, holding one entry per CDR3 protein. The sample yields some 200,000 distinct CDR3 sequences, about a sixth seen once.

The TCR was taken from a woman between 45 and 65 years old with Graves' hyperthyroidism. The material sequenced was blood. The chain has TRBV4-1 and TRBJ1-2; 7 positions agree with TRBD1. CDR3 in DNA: TGCGCCAGCAGCCAGGAGACAGGGAACTATGGCTACACCTTC. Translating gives CASSQETGNYGYTF.